One sample yielded the 21 T cell receptor beta chains listed below, sequenced in a study of PD-L1 blockade in urothelial cancer. Clones were read by immunoSEQ multiplex PCR, and TCRdb kept only the in-frame ones, dropping some. The data contain about 87,000 clones, around 83% of them seen just once; the ten biggest clones take up about 2.1%. Time point in this sample: pretreatment peripheral blood. Sequenced here: PBMCs, sampled around atezolizumab (anti-PD-L1) treatment. These TCRs come from a man aged 60 to 69 with urothelial cancer.

The chain employs TRBV30 and TRBJ2-3, with D maybe TRBD1 (6 bases). Deletions cut 2 bases from V and 7 bases from J, with 10 bases between. CDR1 and CDR2 (germline): GTSNPN, SVGIG (reference sequence). The CDR3 runs to 12 residues. The CDR3 reads CAWSLGANTQYF. The CDR3 DNA is TGTGCCTGGAGTCTGGGGGCTAATACGCAGTATTTT. Filled out from reference TRBV30 and TRBJ2-3, the complete variable domain reads SQTIHQWPATLVQPVGSPLSLECTVEGTSNPNLYWYRQAAGRGLQLLFYSVGIGQISSEVPQNLSASRPQDRQFILSSKKLLLSDSGFYLCAWSLGANTQYFGPGTRLTVL.

This clone counts as medium-sized. The J gene is TRBJ1-1, the V gene TRBV10-3; a possible D gene is TRBD1 (5 bases). CDR3 length: 13 residues. With 6 bases removed from V and 1 base from J, the gap between germline ends came to 9 bases. Germline assignment: CDR1 ENHRY and CDR2 SYGVKD. The CDR3 DNA follows: TGTGCCATCAGGACACAGGAGAACACTGAAGCTTTCTTT. The encoded protein is CAIRTQENTEAFF.

The J gene is TRBJ2-7, the V gene TRBV29-1; D possibly corresponds to TRBD1 (6 bases). Germline CDR1 SQVTM, CDR2 ANQGSEA. Trimming took 8 bases from V and 3 from J, leaving 17 bases between them. The CDR3 covers 13 residues. The CDR3 sequence: CSFTGTPYYEQYF. CDR3 nucleotide sequence: TGCAGCTTTACCGGGACACCTTACTACGAGCAGTACTTC.

The V call is TRBV5-1, the J call TRBJ1-2, with a weak D call TRBD1 (6 bases). Germline-derived CDR1 and CDR2 are SGHRS and YFSETQ. This CDR3 is 14 amino acids long. Trimming cost V 4 bases and J 6 bases, with 16 bases left between them. The DNA of the CDR3 is TGCGCCAGCAGCATACAAAACAGGGTAGATGGCTACACCTTC. Its protein product is CASSIQNRVDGYTF. Looking up the rest from reference TRBV5-1 and TRBJ1-2 gives the full variable domain: KAGVTQTPRYLIKTRGQQVTLSCSPISGHRSVSWYQQTPGQGLQFLFEYFSETQRNKGNFPGRFSGRQFSNSRSEMNVSTLELGDSALYLCASSIQNRVDGYTFGSGTRLTVV.

V gene TRBV6-5 combines with J gene TRBJ1-2, with D unresolved. Germline loops: CDR1 MNHEY, CDR2 SVGAGI. The V gene lost 5 bases and the J gene lost 3 bases, with 13 bases spanning the gap. This CDR3 comprises 14 residues. CDR3 DNA sequence: TGTGCCAGCAGTCCCCGGGGTGCGTACTATGGCTACACCTTC. Protein: CASSPRGAYYGYTF.

The V and J genes are TRBV10-2 and TRBJ2-1; TRBD2 matches 12 bases. This CDR3 region has 18 residues. The germline V gene encodes CDR1 WSHSY and CDR2 SAAADI. V lost 0 bases, J lost 5 bases, and 8 bases stayed unmatched. CDR3 sequence (DNA): TGCGCCAGCAGTGAGTCCCCTCCCGGACTAGCGGGGCACAATGAGCAGTTCTTC. Translation gives CASSESPPGLAGHNEQFF.

The chain links TRBV9 to TRBJ2-3, with 10 bases fitting TRBD2. This CDR3 has 17 residues. J lost 2 bases, V lost 0 bases, and 6 bases had no gene match. The germline V gene has CDR1 SGDLS and CDR2 YYNGEE. CDR3 amino acids: CASSVGGTSGATDTQYF. The CDR3 nucleotides read TGTGCCAGCAGCGTAGGAGGAACTAGCGGGGCCACAGATACGCAGTATTTT.

This rearrangement joins TRBV28 to TRBJ2-7; 11 positions match TRBD2. Germline CDR1 reads MDHEN; CDR2 reads SYDVKM. With 4 bases clipped from V and 0 bases from J, the junction kept 5 bases outside the gene matches. The length of the CDR3 is 16 residues. CDR3 bases: TGTGCCAGCAGTTCCGCCGGGACTAGCGGCTCCTACGAGCAGTACTTC. This codes for CASSSAGTSGSYEQYF.

This chain connects TRBV5-4 to TRBJ2-5; D unclear. V was clipped by 2 bases and J by 3 bases, with 2 bases between them. CDR3 size: 11 residues. Germline values: CDR1 SGHNT, CDR2 YYREEE (reference sequence). The CDR3 loop is CASSFEETQYF. The CDR3 DNA is TGTGCCAGCAGCTTCGAAGAGACCCAGTACTTC.

The chain recombines TRBV5-1 with TRBJ1-3; D possibly corresponds to TRBD1 (6 bases). The V end was cut by 4 bases, the J end by 4 bases, with 15 bases between. Germline assignment: CDR1 SGHRS and CDR2 YFSETQ. The CDR3 spans 15 residues. CDR3 amino acids: CASSPAGGQGNTIYF. The CDR3 DNA is TGCGCCAGCAGCCCCGCCGGGGGGCAGGGAAACACCATATATTTT. Filled out from reference TRBV5-1 and TRBJ1-3, the complete variable domain reads KAGVTQTPRYLIKTRGQQVTLSCSPISGHRSVSWYQQTPGQGLQFLFEYFSETQRNKGNFPGRFSGRQFSNSRSEMNVSTLELGDSALYLCASSPAGGQGNTIYFGEGSWLTVV.

This chain uses TRBV28 with TRBJ1-1; possibly TRBD1 for D (6 bases). The ends were cut back, 6 bases at V and 4 bases at J, with 18 bases in the middle. This CDR3 is 15 amino acids long. CDR1 is MDHEN and CDR2 is SYDVKM in the germline V gene. DNA of the CDR3: TGTGCCAGCAGGCCCCTACCAGGGGTGAGCACTGAAGCTTTCTTT. Translating it yields CASRPLPGVSTEAFF.

The V gene is TRBV6-5, the J gene TRBJ2-1; 11 positions agree with TRBD1. The germline V gene encodes CDR1 MNHEY and CDR2 SVGAGI. The V segment lost 0 bases and the J segment 7 bases; nucleotides outside the gene matches: 5. This CDR3 region has 16 residues. The CDR3 here is CASSYSWTGGANEQFF. In DNA, the CDR3 is TGTGCCAGCAGTTACTCATGGACAGGGGGCGCGAATGAGCAGTTCTTC.

The chain uses TRBV7-3 and TRBJ2-1; 10 nucleotides line up with TRBD2. The junction had 4 bases not matched to a gene; V was cut back by 5 bases and J by 3 bases. The CDR3 spans 15 residues. The germline V gene encodes CDR1 SGHTA and CDR2 FQGTGA. Here the CDR3 DNA reads TGTGCCAGCAGCCGTCAGCGGGGGGGCTACAATGAGCAGTTCTTC. Translated, it gives CASSRQRGGYNEQFF.

V usage is TRBV18 and J usage is TRBJ1-4; no clear D. The V gene lost 2 bases and the J gene lost 4 bases, with 11 bases spanning the gap. CDR1 KGHSH and CDR2 LQKENI come from the germline V gene. This CDR3 has 15 residues. CDR3 amino acids: CASSPGVGSNEKLFF. The CDR3 DNA is TGTGCCAGCTCACCAGGGGTTGGGAGTAATGAAAAACTGTTTTTT.

The chain combines TRBV5-4 with TRBJ2-1; 15 nucleotides align to TRBD2. The CDR3 has 15 residues. V lost 4 bases to trimming and J lost 9 bases; unmatched junction nucleotides: 5. Per the germline V gene, CDR1 is SGHNT and CDR2 is YYREEE (reference sequence). The CDR3: CASSGGLAGGREQFF. CDR3 nucleotides: TGTGCCAGCAGCGGCGGACTAGCGGGGGGGCGTGAGCAGTTCTTC.

This clone was seen only a few times. The rearrangement joins TRBV5-1 to TRBJ2-3; TRBD1 matches 7 bases. This CDR3 is 14 amino acids long. Trimming cost V 5 bases and J 0 bases; bases outside gene matches: 3. Germline CDR1 is SGHRS and CDR2 is YFSETQ. The CDR3 sequence: CASRTGPSTDTQYF. In nucleotides, the CDR3 is TGCGCCAGCAGGACAGGGCCTAGCACAGATACGCAGTATTTT. The variable domain in full, completed from reference TRBV5-1 and TRBJ2-3, reads KAGVTQTPRYLIKTRGQQVTLSCSPISGHRSVSWYQQTPGQGLQFLFEYFSETQRNKGNFPGRFSGRQFSNSRSEMNVSTLELGDSALYLCASRTGPSTDTQYFGPGTRLTVL.

The chain carries TRBV15 and TRBJ2-7; weak D call: TRBD2 (5 bases). Trimming removed 0 bases from V and 4 bases from J, with 13 bases in between. The CDR3 covers 15 residues. Germline V lookup: CDR1 LNHNV, CDR2 YYDKDF (reference sequence). The CDR3 here is CATSRDVLAGYEQYF. CDR3 DNA sequence: TGTGCCACCAGCAGAGATGTTCTAGCAGGTTACGAGCAGTACTTC.

The rearrangement uses TRBV29-1 and TRBJ2-2, with TRBD1 matching 8 bases. The trim removed 8 bases at V and 2 bases at J, leaving 13 bases unmatched. This CDR3 has 16 residues. Per the germline V gene, CDR1 is SQVTM and CDR2 is ANQGSEA. In nucleotides, the CDR3 is TGCAGCATCCTAAGTTTGGACAGGGAAAACACCGGGGAGCTGTTTTTT. Its protein is CSILSLDRENTGELFF.

This clone showed up just a few times. The rearrangement joins TRBV5-1 to TRBJ2-3; the D gene is possibly TRBD2 (6 bases). With 2 bases removed from V and 1 base from J, the gap between germline ends came to 23 bases. The CDR3 runs 19 residues. CDR1 SGHRS and CDR2 YFSETQ come from the germline V gene. CDR3 in amino acids: CASSFPFPGTLRGTDTQYF. DNA for the CDR3: TGCGCCAGCAGCTTCCCCTTTCCCGGGACTCTCAGAGGCACAGATACGCAGTATTTT.

The chain recombines TRBV30 with TRBJ1-6; 8 bases fit TRBD1. CDR3 length: 13 residues. Germline trimming cut 5 bases from V and 7 bases from J; bases unmatched to any gene: 4. Germline assignment: CDR1 GTSNPN and CDR2 SVGIG (reference sequence). The CDR3 nucleotides are TGTGCCTGGTCACAGGGGGTGAATTCACCCCTCCACTTT. Translation gives CAWSQGVNSPLHF.

The chain couples TRBV5-4 to TRBJ2-4, with 10 bases identical to TRBD1. Germline assignment: CDR1 SGHNT and CDR2 YYREEE (reference sequence). The CDR3 is 13 residues long. Trimming at V came to 3 bases and at J to 8 bases, leaving 2 bases not matched to a gene. CDR3 sequence: CASSYGQGDIQYF. The CDR3 DNA reads as TGTGCCAGCAGCTACGGACAGGGGGACATTCAGTACTTC.